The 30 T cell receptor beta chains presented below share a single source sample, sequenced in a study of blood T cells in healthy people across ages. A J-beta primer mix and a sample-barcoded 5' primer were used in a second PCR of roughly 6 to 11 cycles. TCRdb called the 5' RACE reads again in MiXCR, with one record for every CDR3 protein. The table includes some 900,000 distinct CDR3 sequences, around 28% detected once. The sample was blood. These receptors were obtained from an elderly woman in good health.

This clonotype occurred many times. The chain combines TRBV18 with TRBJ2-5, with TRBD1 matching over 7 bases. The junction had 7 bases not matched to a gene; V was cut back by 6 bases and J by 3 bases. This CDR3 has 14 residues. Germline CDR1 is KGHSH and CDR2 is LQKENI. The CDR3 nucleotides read TGTGCCAGCTCCCAAGGGACAGTAGAAGAGACCCAGTACTTC. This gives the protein CASSQGTVEETQYF.

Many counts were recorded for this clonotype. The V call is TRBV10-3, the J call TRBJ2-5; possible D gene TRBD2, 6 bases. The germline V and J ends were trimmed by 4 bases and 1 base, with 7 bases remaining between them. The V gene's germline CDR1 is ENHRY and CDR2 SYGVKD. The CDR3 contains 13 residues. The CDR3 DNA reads TGTGCCATCAGTGGGGGGGTCCAAGAGACCCAGTACTTC. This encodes CAISGGVQETQYF.

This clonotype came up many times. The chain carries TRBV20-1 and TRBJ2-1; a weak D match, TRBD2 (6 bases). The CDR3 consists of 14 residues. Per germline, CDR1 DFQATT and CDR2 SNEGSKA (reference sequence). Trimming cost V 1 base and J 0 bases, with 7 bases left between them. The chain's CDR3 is CSARGGASYNEQFF. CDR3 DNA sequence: TGCAGTGCTAGAGGCGGGGCCTCCTACAATGAGCAGTTCTTC.

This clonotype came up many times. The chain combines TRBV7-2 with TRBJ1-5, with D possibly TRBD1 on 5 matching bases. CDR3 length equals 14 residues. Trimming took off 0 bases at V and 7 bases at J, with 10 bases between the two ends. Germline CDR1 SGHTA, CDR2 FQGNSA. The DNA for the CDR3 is TGTGCCAGCAGCTTAGCAGTGGGGACCCAGCCCCAGCATTTT. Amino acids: CASSLAVGTQPQHF. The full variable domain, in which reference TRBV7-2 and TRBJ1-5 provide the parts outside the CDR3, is GAGVSQSPSNKVTEKGKDVELRCDPISGHTALYWYRQSLGQGLEFLIYFQGNSAPDKSGLPSDRFSAERTGGSVSTLTIQRTQQEDSAVYLCASSLAVGTQPQHFGDGTRLSIL.

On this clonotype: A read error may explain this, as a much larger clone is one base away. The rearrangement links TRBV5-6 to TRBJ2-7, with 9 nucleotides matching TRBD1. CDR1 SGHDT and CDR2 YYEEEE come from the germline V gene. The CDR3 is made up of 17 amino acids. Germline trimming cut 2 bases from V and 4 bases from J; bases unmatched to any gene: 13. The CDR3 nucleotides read TGTGCCAGCAGCTTACGACTACAGGGGGCGCCAAGGTACGAGCAGTACTTC. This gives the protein CASSLRLQGAPRYEQYF. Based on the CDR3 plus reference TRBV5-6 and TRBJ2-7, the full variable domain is DAGVTQSPTHLIKTRGQQVTLRCSPKSGHDTVSWYQQALGQGPQFIFQYYEEEERQRGNFPDRFSGHQFPNYSSELNVNALLLGDSALYLCASSLRLQGAPRYEQYFGPGTRLTVT.

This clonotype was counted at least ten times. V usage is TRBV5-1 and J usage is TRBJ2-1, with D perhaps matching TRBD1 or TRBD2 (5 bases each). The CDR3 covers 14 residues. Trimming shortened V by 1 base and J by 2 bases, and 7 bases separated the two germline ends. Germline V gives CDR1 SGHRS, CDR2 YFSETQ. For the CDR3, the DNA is TGCGCCAGCAGCTTGATGGGGGCCTACAATGAGCAGTTCTTC. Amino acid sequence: CASSLMGAYNEQFF.

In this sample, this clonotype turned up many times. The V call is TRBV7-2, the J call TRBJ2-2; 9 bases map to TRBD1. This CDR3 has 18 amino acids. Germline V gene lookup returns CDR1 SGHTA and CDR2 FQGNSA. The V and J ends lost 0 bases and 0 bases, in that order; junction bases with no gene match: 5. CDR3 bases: TGTGCCAGCAGCTTAGCATGGACAGGGGTCGCGAACACCGGGGAGCTGTTTTTT. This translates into CASSLAWTGVANTGELFF.

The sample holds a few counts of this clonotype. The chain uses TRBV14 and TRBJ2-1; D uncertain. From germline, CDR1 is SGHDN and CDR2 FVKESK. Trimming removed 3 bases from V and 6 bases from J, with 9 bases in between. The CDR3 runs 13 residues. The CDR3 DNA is TGTGCCAGCAGCCAGGGCAGGCTCAATGAGCAGTTCTTC. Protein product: CASSQGRLNEQFF.

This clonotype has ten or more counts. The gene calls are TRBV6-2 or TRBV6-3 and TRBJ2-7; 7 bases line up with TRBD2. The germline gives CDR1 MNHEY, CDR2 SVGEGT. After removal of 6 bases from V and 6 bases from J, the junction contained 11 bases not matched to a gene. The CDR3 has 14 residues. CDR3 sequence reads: CASSFSGGNREQYF. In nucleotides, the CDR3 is TGTGCCAGCAGCTTCTCCGGGGGGAATCGCGAGCAGTACTTC.

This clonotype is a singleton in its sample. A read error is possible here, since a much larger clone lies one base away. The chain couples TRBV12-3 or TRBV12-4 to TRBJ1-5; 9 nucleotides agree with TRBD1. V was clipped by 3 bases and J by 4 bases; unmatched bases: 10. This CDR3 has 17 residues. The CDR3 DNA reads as TGTGCCAGCAGTTTGGACGCGCCGGGACAGGGAAATCAGCCCCAGCATTTT. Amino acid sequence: CASSLDAPGQGNQPQHF.

The CDR3 nucleotides are TGTGCCAGCAGCTTGCAGGGGTCGCGCGAGCAGTACTTC. It is translated as CASSLQGSREQYF. This chain joins TRBV5-5 and TRBJ2-7, with D tentatively TRBD1 (6 bases). Germline V gene lookup returns CDR1 SGHKS and CDR2 YYEKEE (reference sequence). The germline V and J ends were trimmed by 1 base and 6 bases, with 11 bases remaining between them. This CDR3 contains 13 residues.

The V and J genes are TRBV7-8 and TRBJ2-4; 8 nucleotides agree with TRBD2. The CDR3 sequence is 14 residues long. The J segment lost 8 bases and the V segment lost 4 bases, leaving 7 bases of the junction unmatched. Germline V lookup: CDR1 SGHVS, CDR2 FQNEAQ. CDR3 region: CASSSGLGRDIQYF. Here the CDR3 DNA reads TGTGCCAGCAGCTCGGGACTAGGGCGGGACATTCAGTACTTC. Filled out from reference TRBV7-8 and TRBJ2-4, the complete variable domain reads GAGVSQSPRYKVAKRGQDVALRCDPISGHVSLFWYQQALGQGPEFLTYFQNEAQLDKSGLPSDRFFAERPEGSVSTLKIQRTQQEDSAVYLCASSSGLGRDIQYFGAGTRLSVL.

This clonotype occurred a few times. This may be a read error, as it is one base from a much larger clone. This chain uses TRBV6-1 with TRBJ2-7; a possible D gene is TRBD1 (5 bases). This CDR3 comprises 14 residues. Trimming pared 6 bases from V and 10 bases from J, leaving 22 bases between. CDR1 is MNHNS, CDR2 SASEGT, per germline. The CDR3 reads CASRDPLPRTGQYF. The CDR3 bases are TGTGCCAGCAGGGATCCCCTCCCACGAACAGGCCAGTACTTC.

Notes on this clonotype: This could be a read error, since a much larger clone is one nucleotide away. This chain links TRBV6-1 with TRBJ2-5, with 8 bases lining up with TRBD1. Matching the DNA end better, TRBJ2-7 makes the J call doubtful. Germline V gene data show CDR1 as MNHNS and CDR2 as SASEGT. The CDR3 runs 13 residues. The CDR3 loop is CASRNGQGREQYF. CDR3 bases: TGTGCCAGCAGGAATGGACAGGGACGCGAGCAGTACTTC.

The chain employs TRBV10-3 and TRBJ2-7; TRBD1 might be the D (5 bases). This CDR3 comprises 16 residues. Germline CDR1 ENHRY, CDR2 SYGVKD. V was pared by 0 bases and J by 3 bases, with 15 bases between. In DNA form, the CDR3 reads TGTGCCATCAGTGAGTCGAGGCAGGGTGGTGGCTACGAGCAGTACTTC. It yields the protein CAISESRQGGGYEQYF.

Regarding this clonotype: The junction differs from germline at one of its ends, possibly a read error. CDR3 amino acids: CASSQRWTRTDMQYF. The CDR3 nucleotides are TGTGCCAGCAGCCAGCGATGGACTCGCACAGATATGCAGTATTTT. The chain combines TRBV3-1 with TRBJ2-3, with a tentative D call TRBD2 (5 bases). This CDR3 has 15 amino acids. The germline V gene has CDR1 LGHDT and CDR2 YNNKEL (reference sequence).

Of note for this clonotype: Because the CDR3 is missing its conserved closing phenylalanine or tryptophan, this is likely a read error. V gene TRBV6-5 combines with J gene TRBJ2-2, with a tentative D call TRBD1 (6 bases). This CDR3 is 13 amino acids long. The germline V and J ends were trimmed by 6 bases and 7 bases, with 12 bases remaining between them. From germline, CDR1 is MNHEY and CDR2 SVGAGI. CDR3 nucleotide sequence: TGTGCCAGCAGGGAGTTAGGGGGCGGGGAGCTGTTTTTG. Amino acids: CASRELGGGELFL.

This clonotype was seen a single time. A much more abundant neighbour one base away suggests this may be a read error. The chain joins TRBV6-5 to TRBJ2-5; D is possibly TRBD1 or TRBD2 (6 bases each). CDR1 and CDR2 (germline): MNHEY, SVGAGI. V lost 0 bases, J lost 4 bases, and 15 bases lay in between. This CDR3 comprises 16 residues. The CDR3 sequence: CASSYSKFRGRETQYF. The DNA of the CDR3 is TGTGCCAGCAGTTACTCGAAATTCCGGGGGCGAGAGACCCAGTACTTC.

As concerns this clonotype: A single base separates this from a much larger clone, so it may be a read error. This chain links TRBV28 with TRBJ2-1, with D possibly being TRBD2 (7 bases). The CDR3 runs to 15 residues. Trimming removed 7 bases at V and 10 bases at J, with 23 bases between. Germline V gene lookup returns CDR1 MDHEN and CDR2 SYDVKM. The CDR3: CASTNGGADSYEQFF. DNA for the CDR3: TGTGCCAGCACGAATGGGGGGGCCGACTCCTACGAGCAGTTCTTC.

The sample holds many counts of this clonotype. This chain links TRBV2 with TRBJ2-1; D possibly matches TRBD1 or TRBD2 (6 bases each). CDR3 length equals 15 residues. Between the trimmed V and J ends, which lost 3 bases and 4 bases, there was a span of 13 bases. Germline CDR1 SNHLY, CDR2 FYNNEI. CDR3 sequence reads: CASSELQGTYNEQFF. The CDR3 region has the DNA TGTGCCAGCAGTGAGCTTCAGGGGACTTACAATGAGCAGTTCTTC.

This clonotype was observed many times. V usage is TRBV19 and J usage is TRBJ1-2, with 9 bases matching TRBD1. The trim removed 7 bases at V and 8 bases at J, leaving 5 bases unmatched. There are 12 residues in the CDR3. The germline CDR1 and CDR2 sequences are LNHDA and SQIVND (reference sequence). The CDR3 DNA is TGTGCCAGTACCGGGACAGGGTACGGCTACACCTTC. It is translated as CASTGTGYGYTF.

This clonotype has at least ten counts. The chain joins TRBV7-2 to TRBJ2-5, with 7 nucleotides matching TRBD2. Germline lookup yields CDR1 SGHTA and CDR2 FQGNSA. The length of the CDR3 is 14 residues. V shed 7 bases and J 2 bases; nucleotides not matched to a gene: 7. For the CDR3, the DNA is TGTGCCAGCACCCCGCCCGGGGGGCAAGAGACCCAGTACTTC. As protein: CASTPPGGQETQYF.

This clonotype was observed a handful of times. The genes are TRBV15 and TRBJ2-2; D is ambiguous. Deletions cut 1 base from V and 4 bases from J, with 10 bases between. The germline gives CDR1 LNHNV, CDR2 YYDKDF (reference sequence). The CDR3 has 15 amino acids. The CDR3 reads CATSRGREVTGELFF. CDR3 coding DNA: TGTGCCACCAGCAGAGGGAGAGAGGTCACCGGGGAGCTGTTTTTT.

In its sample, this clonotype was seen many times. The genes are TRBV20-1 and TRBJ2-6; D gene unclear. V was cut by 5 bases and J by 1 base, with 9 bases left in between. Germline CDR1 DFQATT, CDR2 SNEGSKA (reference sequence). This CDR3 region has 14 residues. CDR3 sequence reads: CSALDGSGANVLTF. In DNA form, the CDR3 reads TGCAGTGCTTTAGACGGATCTGGGGCCAACGTCCTGACTTTC.

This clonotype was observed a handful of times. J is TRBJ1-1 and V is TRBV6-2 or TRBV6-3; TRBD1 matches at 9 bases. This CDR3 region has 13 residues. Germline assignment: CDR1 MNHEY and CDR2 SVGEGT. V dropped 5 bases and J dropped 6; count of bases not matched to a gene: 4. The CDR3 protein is CASSIRQGAEAFF. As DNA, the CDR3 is TGTGCCAGCAGTATTCGACAGGGGGCTGAAGCTTTCTTT.

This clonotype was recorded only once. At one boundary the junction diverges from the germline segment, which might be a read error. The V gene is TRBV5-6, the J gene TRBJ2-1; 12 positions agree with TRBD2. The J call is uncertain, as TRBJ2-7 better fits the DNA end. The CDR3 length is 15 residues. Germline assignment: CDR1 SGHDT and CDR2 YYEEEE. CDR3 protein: CVSSAWTSGTYEQYF. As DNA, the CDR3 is TGTGTCAGCAGCGCTTGGACTAGCGGGACCTACGAGCAGTACTTC.

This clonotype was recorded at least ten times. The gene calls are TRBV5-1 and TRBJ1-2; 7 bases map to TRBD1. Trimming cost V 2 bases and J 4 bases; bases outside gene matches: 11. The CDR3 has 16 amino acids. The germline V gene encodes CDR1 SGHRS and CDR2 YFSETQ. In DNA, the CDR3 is TGCGCCAGCAGCTTAGTACAGGGGAGCGGTATCTATGGCTACACCTTC. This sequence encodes CASSLVQGSGIYGYTF. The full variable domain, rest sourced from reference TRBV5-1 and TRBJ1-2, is KAGVTQTPRYLIKTRGQQVTLSCSPISGHRSVSWYQQTPGQGLQFLFEYFSETQRNKGNFPGRFSGRQFSNSRSEMNVSTLELGDSALYLCASSLVQGSGIYGYTFGSGTRLTVV.

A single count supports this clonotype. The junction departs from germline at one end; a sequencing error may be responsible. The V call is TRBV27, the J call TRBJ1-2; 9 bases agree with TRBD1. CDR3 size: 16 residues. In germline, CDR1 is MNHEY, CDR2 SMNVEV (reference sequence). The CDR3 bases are TGTGCCAGCAGTCCGTCCGGACAGGGGATAAGCTATGGCCACACCTTC. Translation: CASSPSGQGISYGHTF.

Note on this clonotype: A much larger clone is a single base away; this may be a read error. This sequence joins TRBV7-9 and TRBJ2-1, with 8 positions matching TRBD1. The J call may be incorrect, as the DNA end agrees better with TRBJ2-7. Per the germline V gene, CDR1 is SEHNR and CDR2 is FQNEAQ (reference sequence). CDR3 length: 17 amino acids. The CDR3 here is CASSPAGQGPSYNEQYF. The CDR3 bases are TGTGCCAGCAGCCCAGCAGGACAGGGACCTTCCTACAATGAGCAGTACTTC.

The CDR3 is CASSRGGHTDTQYF. Here the CDR3 DNA reads TGCGCCAGCAGCAGGGGCGGCCACACAGATACGCAGTATTTT. The chain couples TRBV5-1 to TRBJ2-3; possibly TRBD1 for D (5 bases). The CDR3 is made up of 14 amino acids. Looked up from germline, CDR1 is SGHRS and CDR2 is YFSETQ. V dropped 4 bases and J dropped 2 bases, with 11 bases sitting between them.